This entry lists 25 T cell receptor beta chains sequenced from one sample in a study of blood T cell repertoires in COVID-19. Profiled with immunoSEQ multiplex PCR; TCRdb holds only in-frame clones, not every one. Counted here are some 120,000 clones, 60% to 80% occurring once; the ten biggest clones make up 6%. What was sequenced was peripheral blood. The receptors stem from a man older than 75 with COVID-19, enrolled during active disease.

This chain connects TRBV7-3 to TRBJ1-5; maybe TRBD1 (6 bases). Trimming left V 5 bases short and J 6 bases short, with 14 bases between. The germline V gene encodes CDR1 SGHTA and CDR2 FQGTGA. The length of the CDR3 is 14 residues. This CDR3 is CASSEGGEGQPQHF. The CDR3 DNA sequence: TGTGCCAGCAGCGAAGGGGGTGAGGGTCAGCCCCAGCATTTT.

The chain couples TRBV6-1 to TRBJ2-3, with TRBD2 identical over 11 bases. CDR1 MNHNS and CDR2 SASEGT come from the germline V gene. V gave up 1 base and J gave up 2 bases; unmatched junction bases: 5. The CDR3 extends over 17 amino acids. CDR3 DNA: TGTGCCAGCAGTGAAGGGAGTAGCGGGAGGGTCACAGATACGCAGTATTTT. Protein: CASSEGSSGRVTDTQYF.

This clone was recorded a few times. J is TRBJ2-7 and V is TRBV11-2; possibly TRBD2 for D (6 bases). The CDR3 consists of 14 residues. Trimming removed 0 bases at V and 2 bases at J, with 8 bases between. Germline V gives CDR1 SGHAT, CDR2 FQNNGV. CDR3 DNA sequence: TGTGCCAGCAGCTTAGAACCTAGCGCCTACGAGCAGTACTTC. Translated: CASSLEPSAYEQYF.

The chain recombines TRBV5-1 with TRBJ2-3; 10 positions match TRBD2. Germline lookup yields CDR1 SGHRS and CDR2 YFSETQ. With 4 bases clipped from V and 4 bases from J, the junction kept 15 bases outside the gene matches. CDR3 size: 18 residues. For the CDR3, the DNA is TGCGCCAGCAGCAAATGGACAGCTAGCGGGGGTCCCCCAGATACGCAGTATTTT. Translating it yields CASSKWTASGGPPDTQYF.

This clone occurred many times. V gene TRBV2 combines with J gene TRBJ2-1, with D possibly matching TRBD2 (5 bases). Looked up from germline, CDR1 is SNHLY and CDR2 is FYNNEI. CDR3 size: 15 residues. Trimming removed 9 bases from V and 5 bases from J, with 20 bases in between. CDR3 in DNA: TGTGCCAGTATGAGGGAGTCAGGAATCGACAATGAGCAGTTCTTC. It translates to CASMRESGIDNEQFF.

The chain employs TRBV27 and TRBJ2-1, with 13 bases identical to TRBD2. J was trimmed by 10 bases and V by 5 bases; bases with no gene match: 8. The CDR3 sequence is 15 residues long. The germline gives CDR1 MNHEY, CDR2 SMNVEV (reference sequence). CDR3 nucleotide sequence: TGTGCCAGCAGTCCCTCCGGGACTAGCGGGATCGAGCAGTTCTTC. Translation: CASSPSGTSGIEQFF.

The table lists this clone with a count of one. The chain employs TRBV5-8 and TRBJ1-2; TRBD1 matches 7 bases. This CDR3 comprises 15 residues. Germline loops: CDR1 SGHTS, CDR2 YDEGEE. J gave up 3 bases and V 0 bases, and 5 bases lay outside the gene matches. This CDR3 reads CASSLGAGGDYGYTF. The CDR3 coding sequence is TGTGCCAGCAGCTTGGGGGCAGGGGGAGACTATGGCTACACCTTC.

The V and J genes are TRBV19 and TRBJ1-2; D possibly corresponds to TRBD1 (6 bases). V was cut by 5 bases and J by 14 bases, with 21 bases left in between. The germline V gene has CDR1 LNHDA and CDR2 SQIVND (reference sequence). The CDR3 sequence is 13 residues long. CDR3 bases: TGTGCCAGTAGTCTTCGGGACAACCCTGGTCTGACCTTC. Protein product: CASSLRDNPGLTF.

This clone came up a few times. V usage is TRBV6-6 and J usage is TRBJ2-1, with 14 bases fitting TRBD2. The junction had 4 bases not matched to a gene; V was cut back by 5 bases and J by 4 bases. This CDR3 has 16 residues. CDR1 and CDR2 (germline): MNHNY, SVGAGI (reference sequence). CDR3 nucleotides: TGTGCCAGCAGTACGCGGACTAGCGGGAGGTACAATGAGCAGTTCTTC. Translated, it gives CASSTRTSGRYNEQFF.

The chain links TRBV29-1 to TRBJ2-2, with TRBD1 identical over 8 bases. This CDR3 spans 14 amino acids. In germline, CDR1 is SQVTM, CDR2 ANQGSEA. V lost 7 bases, J lost 2 bases, and 6 bases stayed unmatched. The CDR3 spells CSARDRINTGELFF. The CDR3 DNA is TGCAGCGCCCGGGACAGGATAAACACCGGGGAGCTGTTTTTT.

This clone was observed a few times. The CDR3 nucleotides read TGTGCCAGCAGCTTAGGCTCAGGGGTTGGCTACACCTTC. It is translated as CASSLGSGVGYTF. The V and J genes are TRBV7-9 and TRBJ1-2, with D maybe TRBD1 (6 bases). CDR1 is SEHNR, CDR2 FQNEAQ, per germline (reference sequence). V gave up 1 base and J gave up 7 bases, with 10 bases separating them. The CDR3 contains 13 residues.

The chain combines TRBV29-1 with TRBJ2-3; the D gene is possibly TRBD1 (6 bases). Trimming shortened V by 0 bases and J by 0 bases, and 13 bases separated the two germline ends. The CDR3 consists of 16 residues. Germline V lookup: CDR1 SQVTM, CDR2 ANQGSEA. CDR3 residues: CSVEDWPDSSTDTQYF. DNA for the CDR3: TGCAGCGTTGAAGATTGGCCGGACAGTAGCACAGATACGCAGTATTTT.

The gene calls are TRBV7-2 and TRBJ2-7; the match to TRBD2 covers 9 bases. This CDR3 comprises 15 residues. Germline V gene data show CDR1 as SGHTA and CDR2 as FQGNSA. V lost 2 bases, J lost 3 bases, and 5 bases stayed unmatched. In nucleotides, the CDR3 is TGTGCCAGCAGCTTATATGGGACTAGCAGCTACGAGCAGTACTTC. This codes for CASSLYGTSSYEQYF. Full variable domain (missing parts from reference TRBV7-2 and TRBJ2-7): GAGVSQSPSNKVTEKGKDVELRCDPISGHTALYWYRQSLGQGLEFLIYFQGNSAPDKSGLPSDRFSAERTGGSVSTLTIQRTQQEDSAVYLCASSLYGTSSYEQYFGPGTRLTVT.

The chain couples TRBV7-9 to TRBJ2-2, with D tentatively TRBD2 (6 bases). Trimming took 6 bases from V and 1 from J, leaving 15 bases between them. Germline V gene sequence: CDR1 SEHNR, CDR2 FQNEAQ (reference sequence). The CDR3 consists of 16 residues. The CDR3 region is CASRPRGSGNTGELFF. The CDR3 DNA is TGTGCCAGCAGGCCTCGGGGGTCGGGGAACACCGGGGAGCTGTTTTTT. Using reference TRBV7-9 and TRBJ2-2 for the parts outside the CDR3, the full variable domain is DTGVSQNPRHKITKRGQNVTFRCDPISEHNRLYWYRQTLGQGPEFLTYFQNEAQLEKSRLLSDRFSAERPKGSFSTLEIQRTEQGDSAMYLCASRPRGSGNTGELFFGEGSRLTVL.

The chain carries TRBV18 and TRBJ1-5; no definite D call. V lost 4 bases to trimming and J lost 4 bases, with 8 bases between them. The CDR3 extends over 13 amino acids. Germline values: CDR1 KGHSH, CDR2 LQKENI. The CDR3 bases are TGTGCCAGCTCACGGCAGGAAAATCAGCCCCAGCATTTT. This sequence encodes CASSRQENQPQHF.

The chain has TRBV28 and TRBJ1-1; 8 nucleotides align to TRBD1. The germline CDR1 and CDR2 sequences are MDHEN and SYDVKM. V lost 5 bases, J lost 5 bases, and 7 bases stayed unmatched. This CDR3 region has 14 residues. This chain's CDR3 is CASSRKQGGTEAFF. DNA for the CDR3: TGTGCCAGCAGTAGAAAACAGGGGGGAACTGAAGCTTTCTTT.

A remark on this clone: Other DNA sequences in this specimen translate into the identical CDR3. The chain couples TRBV28 to TRBJ2-3; the match to TRBD2 covers 13 bases. This CDR3 is 16 amino acids long. Trimming cost V 3 bases and J 2 bases; bases outside gene matches: 2. Germline loops: CDR1 MDHEN, CDR2 SYDVKM. CDR3 region: CASSLGLAGPTDTQYF. As DNA, the CDR3 is TGTGCCAGCAGTTTGGGACTAGCGGGACCCACAGATACGCAGTATTTT.

This clone was detected once. This rearrangement joins TRBV2 to TRBJ2-6; no firm D call. Germline CDR1 is SNHLY and CDR2 is FYNNEI. The ends were cut back, 5 bases at V and 0 bases at J, with 8 bases in the middle. This CDR3 is built from 15 residues. Here the CDR3 DNA reads TGTGCCAGCAGTAAGTTGAGCTCTGGGGCCAACGTCCTGACTTTC. Translation: CASSKLSSGANVLTF.

The table lists this clone with a count of one. The chain employs TRBV15 and TRBJ1-6, with no clear D. CDR3 length: 15 residues. In germline, CDR1 is LNHNV, CDR2 YYDKDF (reference sequence). Trimming removed 0 bases from V and 6 bases from J, with 9 bases in between. Written as DNA, the CDR3 is TGTGCCACCAGCAGAGATGGAACAGTTAATTCACCCCTCCACTTT. Its protein product is CATSRDGTVNSPLHF.

The rearrangement uses TRBV12-3 or TRBV12-4 and TRBJ1-2, with a weak D call TRBD1 (5 bases). CDR3 length: 13 amino acids. V shed 2 bases and J shed 4 bases, with 8 bases lying between them. The CDR3 here is CASSLIGGYGYTF. The CDR3 DNA sequence: TGTGCCAGCAGTTTAATCGGGGGCTATGGCTACACCTTC.

The chain carries TRBV24-1 and TRBJ2-1; a weak D match, TRBD2 (7 bases). CDR1 and CDR2 (germline): KGHDR, SFDVKD. The length of the CDR3 is 15 residues. Trimming pared 7 bases from V and 1 base from J, leaving 13 bases between. The CDR3 DNA reads TGTGCCACCAGCTCGGGGGGCCTTTCCTACAATGAGCAGTTCTTC. Residues: CATSSGGLSYNEQFF.

The J gene is TRBJ1-5, the V gene TRBV7-3; D is unclear. The V and J ends lost 9 bases and 4 bases respectively, with 13 bases between them. The germline V gene has CDR1 SGHTA and CDR2 FQGTGA. This CDR3 is built from 13 residues. In DNA form, the CDR3 reads TGTGCCAGGGCGGCGCGGCGAAATCAGCCCCAGCATTTT. The encoded protein is CARAARRNQPQHF.

The rearrangement uses TRBV5-1 and TRBJ2-3, with 10 bases aligning to TRBD1. Germline values: CDR1 SGHRS, CDR2 YFSETQ. The CDR3 length is 16 residues. After removal of 4 bases from V and 4 bases from J, the junction contained 9 bases not matched to a gene. DNA for the CDR3: TGCGCCAGCAGCCTCGGACAGGGGGTTTTGGCAGATACGCAGTATTTT. Encoded protein: CASSLGQGVLADTQYF.

The V and J genes are TRBV27 and TRBJ2-2; 9 bases fit TRBD1. Germline CDR1 reads MNHEY; CDR2 reads SMNVEV (reference sequence). The V and J ends lost 7 bases and 1 base, in that order; junction bases with no gene match: 4. The CDR3 length is 15 residues. Here the CDR3 reads CASNTGGRNTGELFF. The CDR3 nucleotides are TGTGCCAGCAACACAGGGGGCCGGAACACCGGGGAGCTGTTTTTT.

This clone was seen a handful of times. This rearrangement joins TRBV7-3 to TRBJ1-1; D possibly corresponds to TRBD1 (6 bases). V lost 5 bases to trimming and J lost 2 bases, with 9 bases between them. The CDR3 has 13 amino acids. Germline loops: CDR1 SGHTA, CDR2 FQGTGA. The CDR3 reads CASSQQGNTEAFF. CDR3 nucleotide sequence: TGTGCCAGCAGCCAACAGGGAAACACTGAAGCTTTCTTT.